Below, one T cell receptor (beta chain) is given with its context. Sample-barcoded 5' priming and a J-beta primer mix drove a second PCR of 7 to 11 cycles. TCRdb independently ran MiXCR on the 5' RACE reads; one entry per CDR3 protein. There are hundreds of thousands of distinct CDR3 sequences in the sample; around 42% occur only once, and roughly a fifth lies in the top ten. The study recruited healthy Caucasian donors from Russia who were aged about 6 to 100. This sample stems from a study of blood T cells in healthy people across ages. Trimming stripped 1 base from V and 7 bases from J, with 11 bases between. Germline CDR1 reads LGHNA; CDR2 reads YSLEER. This CDR3 comprises 15 residues.

The TCR comes from a man in his fifties or sixties in good health. This sequence joins TRBV4-3 and TRBJ1-6; D is unclear. Sequenced sample: blood. For the CDR3, the DNA is TGCGCCAGCAGCCAAGTTGTGCCAGACAATTCACCCCTCCACTTT. Its protein is CASSQVVPDNSPLHF.